Listed below are T cell receptor beta chains from one sample, sequenced in a study of blood T cell repertoires in COVID-19. The assay was immunoSEQ multiplex PCR, and TCRdb's table has in-frame clones only and misses some. The sample carries about 270,000 clones, roughly 90% recorded once. The sequenced sample consisted of PBMCs or T cells enriched from blood (not recorded which). The origin of the receptors is a man aged 40-49 years who had been exposed to COVID-19. Each CDR3 is given with its conserved first and last residue. The order of the fields is clone size, CDR3 length, D gene, V gene, J gene, CDR3 DNA, CDR3 protein. A D gene is named only where the DNA matches it firmly. Clone size appears in some rows only: once, few, many, or a class for an expanded clone.

>.|13|.|TRBV19|TRBJ1-4
TGTGCCAGCGGTCGGTTATCTAGTGAAAAACTGTTTTTT
CASGRLSSEKLFF
>.|14|TRBD1|TRBV27|TRBJ2-7
TGTGCCAGCAGTTTATACAGGGGGCTCGACGAGCAGTACTTC
CASSLYRGLDEQYF
>once|16|TRBD2|TRBV27|TRBJ2-7
TGTGCCAGCAGTTTAGCTTCCGCTAGCGGCTCCTACGAGCAGTACTTC
CASSLASASGSYEQYF
>.|15|TRBD2|TRBV6-1|TRBJ2-1
TGTGCCAGCAGTGAGTTAACTAGCGAGTACAATGAGCAGTTCTTC
CASSELTSEYNEQFF
>.|14|.|TRBV7-6|TRBJ1-2
TGTGCCAGCAGCAATGGACAGAAACCCTATGGCTACACCTTC
CASSNGQKPYGYTF
>.|11|.|TRBV12-3/TRBV12-4|TRBJ1-1
TGTGCCAGCAGTTTGTTTCAAAAAGCTTTCTTT
CASSLFQKAFF
>.|15|TRBD1|TRBV28|TRBJ1-1
TGTGCCAGCAGTTTATCCCCAGGGGGCGTCACTGAAGCTTTCTTT
CASSLSPGGVTEAFF
>once|14|.|TRBV19|TRBJ1-2
TGTGCCAGTAGTAGGACAGCGGATAACTATGGCTACACCTTC
CASSRTADNYGYTF
>.|17|.|TRBV30|TRBJ1-1
TGTGCCTGGATCTTCGGAAGACTCGGACAGCGGAACACTGAAGCTTTCTTT
CAWIFGRLGQRNTEAFF
>.|12|.|TRBV2|TRBJ1-5
TGTGCCAGCAGTTCCTACAATCAGCCCCAGCATTTT
CASSSYNQPQHF
>.|13|TRBD1|TRBV27|TRBJ1-1
TGTGCCAGCGTACTACAGGGGACCGCTGAAGCTTTCTTT
CASVLQGTAEAFF
>once|15|TRBD1|TRBV11-2|TRBJ2-4
TGTGCCAGCAGCTTAGCTGGGACAGGGACAAACATTCAGTACTTC
CASSLAGTGTNIQYF
>.|15|.|TRBV5-4|TRBJ2-7
TGTGCCAGCAGCTTGGCCGGGGGTAAGGGATACGAGCAGTACTTC
CASSLAGGKGYEQYF
>once|18|TRBD2|TRBV9|TRBJ2-1
TGTGCCAGCAGCGTAGCGGCAGGGAGGCGGGAGTTCAACAATGAGCAGTTCTTC
CASSVAAGRREFNNEQFF
>.|16|TRBD2|TRBV4-2|TRBJ2-1
TGTGCCAGCAGCCAAGATAGGACTAGTGTATCAAATGAGCAGTTCTTC
CASSQDRTSVSNEQFF
>.|17|.|TRBV4-1|TRBJ2-7
TGCGCCAGCAGCCAATATAATCTAGGTAGCGAGATCTACGAGCAGTACTTC
CASSQYNLGSEIYEQYF
>.|14|TRBD1|TRBV29-1|TRBJ1-1
TGCAGCGTTAGGGGACAGAGAGCGAACACTGAAGCTTTCTTT
CSVRGQRANTEAFF
>.|12|.|TRBV21-1|TRBJ1-6
TGTGCCAGCAGGGGAGTTTATTCACCCCTCCACTTT
CASRGVYSPLHF
>.|14|.|TRBV11-3|TRBJ1-1
TGTGCCAGCACTTTGGGCCAGGGTGGGGCTGAAGCTTTCTTT
CASTLGQGGAEAFF
>.|15|.|TRBV29-1|TRBJ2-6
TGCAGCGTTGACTTCAGGCAGAGCGGGGCCAACGTCCTGACTTTC
CSVDFRQSGANVLTF
>.|13|.|TRBV19|TRBJ1-2
TGTGCCAGTAGTCTCGGACAGAACTATGGCTACACCTTC
CASSLGQNYGYTF
>.|16|TRBD1|TRBV5-4|TRBJ2-3
TGTGCCAGCAGCCAGCCGGGACAGGGAGGCACAGATACGCAGTATTTT
CASSQPGQGGTDTQYF
>.|14|.|TRBV7-3|TRBJ2-2
TGTGCCAGCAAAAAGCTAGCGCACACCGGGGAGCTGTTTTTT
CASKKLAHTGELFF
>.|18|TRBD2|TRBV6-2/TRBV6-3|TRBJ2-1
TGTGCCAGCAGTTACCCTTTGGTAGCGGGACGGAATCAAGATGAGCAGTTCTTC
CASSYPLVAGRNQDEQFF
>.|17|TRBD2|TRBV9|TRBJ2-1
TGTGCCAGCAGCGAGGGGGGGACTAGCGGGACCAGCTATGAGCAGTTCTTC
CASSEGGTSGTSYEQFF
>.|14|.|TRBV5-8|TRBJ1-1
TGTGCCAGCAGCTTTTTTTCCAGGAACACTGAAGCTTTCTTT
CASSFFSRNTEAFF
>once|16|.|TRBV4-1|TRBJ1-1
TGCGCCAGCAGCCCGAAGAGGGCGGTCTTGGACTCTGAAGCTTTCTTT
CASSPKRAVLDSEAFF
>.|16|.|TRBV2|TRBJ1-3
TGTGCCAGCCGTTCACAGAGAATTAGCTCTGGAAACACCATATATTTT
CASRSQRISSGNTIYF
>.|15|.|TRBV11-1|TRBJ2-7
TGTGCCAGCAGCTCGGGACTCTCATTTGCCTACGAGCAGTACTTC
CASSSGLSFAYEQYF
>.|15|.|TRBV4-1|TRBJ2-7
TGCGCCAGCAGCCAAGTTCAGCGGGCGAGGTACGAGCAGTACTTC
CASSQVQRARYEQYF
>.|13|TRBD1|TRBV28|TRBJ2-7
TGTGCCACTTTGGACAGGGATGTCTACGAGCAGTACTTC
CATLDRDVYEQYF
>.|15|.|TRBV7-8|TRBJ1-1
TGTGCCAGCAGCTTTCCGGGGCGGGGAGTCACTGAAGCTTTCTTT
CASSFPGRGVTEAFF
>.|13|.|TRBV15|TRBJ2-1
TGTGCCACCAGCAGATACGAACGAGGGGAGCAGTTCTTC
CATSRYERGEQFF
>.|15|TRBD1|TRBV4-1|TRBJ2-2
TGCGCCAGCAGCCGACAGGGGCTGAGCACCGGGGAGCTGTTTTTT
CASSRQGLSTGELFF
>once|14|.|TRBV7-9|TRBJ2-7
TGTGCCAGCAGCTCAGGGGACATTTTCGACGAGCAGTACTTC
CASSSGDIFDEQYF